One sample yielded the 14 T cell receptor beta chains listed below, sequenced in a study of early T cells in non-severe SARS-CoV-2 infection. TCRdb reanalysed the 5' RACE reads using MiXCR and keeps one entry per CDR3 protein. The table shows 55,000 to 85,000 distinct CDR3 sequences, with more than 8.5% occurring only once. The source was whole blood, collected at baseline. Receptors were obtained from an adult who was a healthcare worker with PCR-confirmed SARS-CoV-2 infection or an uninfected control (not recorded which).

The gene calls are TRBV12-3 or TRBV12-4 and TRBJ2-2; TRBD1 matches 7 bases. The CDR3 has 16 amino acids. V was clipped by 5 bases and J by 2 bases; unmatched bases: 8. The CDR3 region has the DNA TGTGCCAGCAGTCCTAAAAACAGGGGAAACACCGGGGAGCTGTTTTTT. Protein product: CASSPKNRGNTGELFF.

This clonotype was recorded many times. The chain links TRBV6-2 or TRBV6-3 to TRBJ2-7, with D possibly matching TRBD1 (6 bases). Germline-derived CDR1 and CDR2 are MNHEY and SVGEGT. The CDR3 spans 16 residues. Trimming removed 6 bases at V and 7 bases at J, with 25 bases between. CDR3 loop: CASSRTKTGTPAEQYF. As DNA, the CDR3 is TGTGCCAGCAGCCGGACGAAGACAGGAACCCCTGCTGAGCAGTACTTC.

In the case of this clonotype: A much larger clone differs from this one at a single base, so this may be a read error. This chain links TRBV20-1 with TRBJ2-7; no reliable D call. Trimming cost V 3 bases and J 0 bases, with 12 bases left between them. Germline V gene lookup returns CDR1 DFQATT and CDR2 SNEGSKA (reference sequence). The CDR3 spans 14 residues. The CDR3 loop reads CSASTNETSYEQYF. The CDR3 region has the DNA TGCAGTGCTAGTACCAACGAAACCTCCTACGAGCAGTACTTC.

Only one count was recorded for this clonotype. V gene TRBV7-2 combines with J gene TRBJ2-5; 9 bases are a match to TRBD2. The CDR3 sequence is 16 residues long. Germline V gene lookup returns CDR1 SGHTA and CDR2 FQGNSA. Losses at the gene ends were 1 base for V and 1 base for J; bases not matched to a gene: 4. CDR3 protein: CASSLVTTSGQETQYF. Here the CDR3 DNA reads TGTGCCAGCAGCTTAGTAACGACTAGCGGCCAAGAGACCCAGTACTTC.

This clonotype has more than one count but fewer than ten. V and J are TRBV2 and TRBJ2-1, with 8 bases identical to TRBD2. This CDR3 region has 13 residues. CDR1 is SNHLY, CDR2 FYNNEI, per germline. Losses at the gene ends were 1 base for V and 15 bases for J; bases not matched to a gene: 8. CDR3 DNA: TGTGCCAGCAGTGAAGGGCTAGCGGGTCATAGGTTCTTC. This translates into CASSEGLAGHRFF.

This clonotype appeared a few times. The chain has TRBV29-1 and TRBJ2-3; D is unclear. This CDR3 spans 13 amino acids. V lost 7 bases to trimming and J lost 1 base, with 12 bases between them. The germline V gene encodes CDR1 SQVTM and CDR2 ANQGSEA. In DNA form, the CDR3 reads TGCAGCGCTTCCCGGGTGGGCACAGATACGCAGTATTTT. Its translation: CSASRVGTDTQYF.

The V gene is TRBV29-1, the J gene TRBJ2-3; a possible D gene is TRBD2 (5 bases). This CDR3 is 14 amino acids long. The V and J ends lost 6 bases and 1 base respectively, with 14 bases between them. Germline V gene data show CDR1 as SQVTM and CDR2 as ANQGSEA. The chain's CDR3 is CSVNLGVGTDTQYF. The CDR3 DNA reads as TGCAGCGTCAACCTCGGGGTGGGCACAGATACGCAGTATTTT.

By its share, this clonotype is medium-sized. The chain uses TRBV2 and TRBJ1-1; TRBD1 matches 7 bases. CDR1 and CDR2 from the germline V gene are SNHLY and FYNNEI. This CDR3 is 13 amino acids long. J lost 8 bases, V lost 8 bases, and 11 bases had no gene match. CDR3 DNA sequence: TGTGCCAGCCGCCGGGACAGTCAGTCAGAAGCTTTCTTT. Protein: CASRRDSQSEAFF.

The sample holds many counts of this clonotype. The V and J genes are TRBV28 and TRBJ1-6; D not resolved. Germline V gene sequence: CDR1 MDHEN, CDR2 SYDVKM. V lost 8 bases, J lost 9 bases, and 17 bases lay in between. The CDR3 sequence is 14 residues long. CDR3 residues: CASCREEVGSPLHF. The CDR3 DNA is TGTGCCAGCTGCCGTGAGGAGGTGGGTTCACCCCTCCACTTT.

This clonotype was detected only a few times. The genes are TRBV9 and TRBJ2-7; D ambiguous. CDR1 SGDLS and CDR2 YYNGEE come from the germline V gene. Trimming cost V 4 bases and J 3 bases, with 11 bases left between them. CDR3 length equals 13 residues. DNA of the CDR3: TGTGCCAGCAGCATTACAGTAGACTACGAGCAGTACTTC. Its protein product is CASSITVDYEQYF.

This clonotype was observed many times. The chain uses TRBV7-2 and TRBJ1-6; D is perhaps TRBD1 (5 bases). CDR1 and CDR2 from the germline V gene are SGHTA and FQGNSA. The CDR3 covers 15 residues. The V gene lost 5 bases and the J gene lost 10 bases, with 18 bases spanning the gap. The CDR3 loop is CASSQTGARGSPLHF. CDR3 nucleotides: TGTGCCAGCAGCCAAACCGGGGCCCGGGGGTCACCCCTCCACTTT.

This clonotype was seen ten or more times. Here the CDR3 reads CASSPRGLSEKLFF. DNA of the CDR3: TGTGCCAGCAGTCCTAGGGGCCTGAGTGAAAAACTGTTTTTT. This chain links TRBV12-3 or TRBV12-4 with TRBJ1-4, with D maybe TRBD1 (5 bases). CDR3 length: 14 amino acids. Trimming pared 5 bases from V and 7 bases from J, leaving 14 bases between.

This clonotype was counted ten times or more. The chain links TRBV28 to TRBJ2-5; 9 bases fit TRBD2. The CDR3 extends over 15 amino acids. V dropped 11 bases and J dropped 2; count of bases not matched to a gene: 12. In germline, CDR1 is MDHEN, CDR2 SYDVKM. CDR3 sequence: CAAQGSGRLQETQYF. The CDR3 DNA follows: TGTGCCGCGCAGGGAAGCGGGAGGCTTCAAGAGACCCAGTACTTC.

The chain combines TRBV7-9 with TRBJ2-7, with 10 positions matching TRBD1. Germline CDR1 reads SEHNR; CDR2 reads FQNEAQ (reference sequence). The CDR3 extends over 15 amino acids. V shed 5 bases, J shed 7 bases, and the junction held 11 bases outside the gene matches. Here the CDR3 reads CASSPPGQGFREQYF. In DNA, the CDR3 is TGTGCCAGCAGCCCACCGGGACAGGGGTTTCGGGAGCAGTACTTC.